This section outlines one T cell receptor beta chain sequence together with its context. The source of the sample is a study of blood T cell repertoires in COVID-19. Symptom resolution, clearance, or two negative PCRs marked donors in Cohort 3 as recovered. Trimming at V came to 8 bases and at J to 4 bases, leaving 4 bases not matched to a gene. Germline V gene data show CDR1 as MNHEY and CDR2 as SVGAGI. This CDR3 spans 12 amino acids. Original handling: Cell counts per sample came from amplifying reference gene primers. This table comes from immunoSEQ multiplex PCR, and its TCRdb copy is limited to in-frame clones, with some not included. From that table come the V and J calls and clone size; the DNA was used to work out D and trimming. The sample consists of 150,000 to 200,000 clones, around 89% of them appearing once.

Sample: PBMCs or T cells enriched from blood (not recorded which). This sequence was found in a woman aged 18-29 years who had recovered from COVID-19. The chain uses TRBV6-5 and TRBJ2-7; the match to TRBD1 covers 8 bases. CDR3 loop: CASGGTGYEQYF. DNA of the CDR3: TGTGCCAGCGGCGGGACAGGATACGAGCAGTACTTC.